This is a list of T cell receptor beta chains from one sample in a study of human T cells and chemical hapten exposure. TCRdb independently ran MiXCR on the reads; one entry per CDR3 protein. The profile shows 95,000 to 150,000 distinct CDR3 sequences, 8% to 9.5% of them singletons. Sequenced material: whole blood. These receptors originate from a human donor in good health. Some clones in this sample may be carry-over from other donors' samples. The CDR3 runs from the conserved cysteine through the conserved F or W. Each record gives: J gene, D gene, V gene, clone size, CDR3 protein, CDR3 DNA. The D gene is left open where the match is weak. Part of the rows lack a size; the others show once, few, many or a class for expanded clones.

J: TRBJ2-2
D: NA
V: TRBV7-9
size: many
CDR3: CASSLSAGELFF
DNA: TGTGCCAGCAGCTTATCGGCCGGGGAGCTGTTTTTT

J: TRBJ2-7
D: NA
V: TRBV6-2/TRBV6-3
size: NA
CDR3: CASSEDLGEQYF
DNA: TGTGCCAGCAGTGAGGACCTGGGGGAGCAGTACTTC

J: TRBJ1-2
D: NA
V: TRBV7-2
size: many
CDR3: CASSLELIGVGYTF
DNA: TGTGCCAGCAGCTTAGAGCTTATCGGGGTTGGCTACACCTTC

J: TRBJ2-2
D: NA
V: TRBV7-9
size: many
CDR3: CASSLTNRTDTGELFF
DNA: TGTGCCAGCAGCTTGACAAACAGGACTGACACCGGGGAGCTGTTTTTT

J: TRBJ1-5
D: TRBD1
V: TRBV6-5
size: many
CDR3: CASSLDRFIQPQHF
DNA: TGTGCCAGCAGTCTGGACAGGTTCATTCAGCCCCAGCATTTT

J: TRBJ2-7
D: NA
V: TRBV6-5
size: few
CDR3: CASSYPLGQGTYEQYF
DNA: TGTGCCAGCAGTTACCCCCTAGGGCAGGGCACCTACGAGCAGTACTTC

J: TRBJ2-7
D: NA
V: TRBV11-1
size: few
CDR3: CASSLRGSGDEQYF
DNA: TGTGCCAGCAGCTTACGGGGTAGTGGGGACGAGCAGTACTTC

J: TRBJ2-5
D: TRBD1
V: TRBV27
size: few
CDR3: CASSFRDSYQETQYF
DNA: TGTGCCAGCAGTTTCCGGGACAGTTACCAAGAGACCCAGTACTTC

J: TRBJ2-5
D: NA
V: TRBV6-6
size: many
CDR3: CASSSTSQGRETQYF
DNA: TGTGCCAGCAGTTCCACATCACAGGGTCGGGAGACCCAGTACTTC

J: TRBJ1-6
D: NA
V: TRBV7-9
size: many
CDR3: CASSGDSPLHF
DNA: TGTGCCAGTTCAGGGGACTCACCCCTCCACTTT

J: TRBJ2-5
D: NA
V: TRBV3-1
size: NA
CDR3: CASSQGARRETQYF
DNA: TGTGCCAGCAGCCAAGGGGCCAGGAGGGAGACCCAGTACTTC

J: TRBJ2-7
D: NA
V: TRBV19
size: NA
CDR3: CATQTGREQYF
DNA: TGTGCCACCCAGACAGGCCGCGAGCAGTACTTC

J: TRBJ1-1
D: TRBD1
V: TRBV5-1
size: many
CDR3: CASSPLGQGNTEAFF
DNA: TGCGCCAGCAGCCCACTTGGACAGGGGAACACTGAAGCTTTCTTT

J: TRBJ2-1
D: NA
V: TRBV12-5
size: NA
CDR3: CASGLVPPGQNNEQFF
DNA: TGTGCTAGTGGTTTGGTACCCCCGGGACAAAACAATGAGCAGTTCTTC

J: TRBJ1-2
D: NA
V: TRBV7-4
size: few
CDR3: CASSLEPTDDYGYTF
DNA: TGTGCCAGCAGCTTAGAACCAACAGACGACTATGGCTACACCTTC

J: TRBJ1-1
D: NA
V: TRBV9
size: many
CDR3: CASSAGTYTEAFF
DNA: TGTGCCAGCAGCGCCGGGACCTACACTGAAGCTTTCTTT

J: TRBJ2-3
D: NA
V: TRBV5-1
size: few
CDR3: CASREETDTQYF
DNA: TGCGCCAGCAGGGAGGAAACAGATACGCAGTATTTT

J: TRBJ2-3
D: TRBD1
V: TRBV3-1
size: NA
CDR3: CASSQQGASTDTQYF
DNA: TGTGCCAGCAGCCAGCAGGGGGCTAGCACAGATACGCAGTATTTT

J: TRBJ1-5
D: TRBD1
V: TRBV19
size: many
CDR3: CASGSPGQGNQPQHF
DNA: TGTGCCAGTGGTAGCCCGGGACAGGGAAATCAGCCCCAGCATTTT

J: TRBJ1-2
D: TRBD1
V: TRBV6-1
size: few
CDR3: CASSERQGASDYGYTF
DNA: TGTGCCAGCAGTGAACGACAGGGGGCATCAGACTATGGCTACACCTTC

J: TRBJ1-6
D: NA
V: TRBV12-5
size: few
CDR3: CASGLSLGSSYNSPLHF
DNA: TGTGCTAGTGGTTTGTCCCTGGGGAGCTCCTATAATTCACCCCTCCACTTT

J: TRBJ1-5
D: NA
V: TRBV6-5
size: few
CDR3: CASSLQENQPQHF
DNA: TGTGCCAGCAGTTTACAGGAAAATCAGCCCCAGCATTTT

J: TRBJ1-2
D: TRBD1
V: TRBV29-1
size: few
CDR3: CSVGDRGNGYTF
DNA: TGCAGCGTTGGCGACAGGGGAAATGGCTACACCTTC

J: TRBJ2-5
D: TRBD2
V: TRBV20-1
size: few
CDR3: CSARSGGAGKTQYF
DNA: TGCAGTGCTAGGAGCGGGGGGGCCGGGAAGACCCAGTACTTC

J: TRBJ2-5
D: TRBD1
V: TRBV20-1
size: few
CDR3: CSARQGAESRETQYF
DNA: TGCAGTGCTCGACAGGGGGCAGAAAGTAGAGAGACCCAGTACTTC

J: TRBJ1-3
D: TRBD1
V: TRBV18
size: few
CDR3: CASSSTGPSSGNTIYF
DNA: TGTGCCAGCTCATCGACAGGGCCGAGCTCTGGAAACACCATATATTTT

J: TRBJ1-6
D: NA
V: TRBV2
size: many
CDR3: CASSESGRAKDSPLHF
DNA: TGTGCCAGCAGTGAATCGGGCAGGGCAAAGGATTCACCCCTCCACTTT

J: TRBJ2-3
D: NA
V: TRBV5-1
size: NA
CDR3: CASSLAFTDTQYF
DNA: TGCGCCAGCAGCTTGGCCTTCACAGATACGCAGTATTTT

J: TRBJ2-2
D: NA
V: TRBV5-1
size: few
CDR3: CASSLAPGPSTGELFF
DNA: TGCGCCAGCAGCTTGGCTCCGGGACCGAGCACCGGGGAGCTGTTTTTT

J: TRBJ2-5
D: NA
V: TRBV7-2
size: NA
CDR3: CASSLGRSGQETQYF
DNA: TGTGCCAGCAGCTTAGGCCGTTCAGGGCAAGAGACCCAGTACTTC

J: TRBJ2-3
D: TRBD1
V: TRBV12-3/TRBV12-4
size: many
CDR3: CASTQLGQSTDTQYF
DNA: TGTGCCAGCACCCAGCTGGGACAGTCCACAGATACGCAGTATTTT

J: TRBJ2-3
D: NA
V: TRBV25-1
size: many
CDR3: CASSETGRDTDTQYF
DNA: TGTGCCAGCAGTGAAACTGGGAGAGACACAGATACGCAGTATTTT

J: TRBJ2-7
D: NA
V: TRBV20-1
size: many
CDR3: CSARDPLQDGTEQYF
DNA: TGCAGTGCTAGAGATCCCCTACAGGACGGCACCGAGCAGTACTTC

J: TRBJ1-1
D: NA
V: TRBV11-2
size: few
CDR3: CASSLAGDNANTEAFF
DNA: TGTGCCAGCAGCTTAGCCGGGGACAATGCGAACACTGAAGCTTTCTTT

J: TRBJ2-7
D: NA
V: TRBV20-1
size: many
CDR3: CSAEGQPLEQYF
DNA: TGCAGTGCTGAAGGACAACCTCTCGAGCAGTACTTC

J: TRBJ2-2
D: NA
V: TRBV4-2
size: few
CDR3: CASSQMWGPGELFF
DNA: TGTGCCAGCAGCCAGATGTGGGGCCCCGGGGAGCTGTTTTTT

J: TRBJ2-2
D: NA
V: TRBV9
size: few
CDR3: CASSERAANTGELFF
DNA: TGTGCCAGCAGCGAGCGAGCCGCGAACACCGGGGAGCTGTTTTTT